The 15 T cell receptor beta chains below were found in one sample sequenced in a study of blood T cell repertoires in COVID-19. Sequencing used immunoSEQ multiplex PCR; TCRdb keeps in-frame clones, though not all of them. Among under 200,000 clones listed, around four fifths were seen once. Sequencing was carried out using peripheral blood. These receptors were taken from a woman in her sixties or seventies who had recovered from COVID-19.

The chain recombines TRBV10-3 with TRBJ2-3, with D unresolved. Germline V CDR1 and CDR2: ENHRY, SYGVKD. V was cut by 10 bases and J by 2 bases, with 7 bases left in between. The CDR3 covers 11 residues. The CDR3, as DNA: TGTGCCACCCAGAACACAGATACGCAGTATTTT. Protein: CATQNTDTQYF.

The chain has TRBV14 and TRBJ2-7, with a possible D match to TRBD1 (6 bases). The CDR3 length is 13 residues. CDR1 is SGHDN and CDR2 is FVKESK in the germline V gene. V gave up 0 bases and J gave up 6 bases, with 9 bases separating them. The CDR3 here is CASSQDMGAEQYF. The DNA of the CDR3 is TGTGCCAGCAGCCAAGATATGGGGGCCGAGCAGTACTTC.

This rearrangement joins TRBV6-5 to TRBJ1-2; D is unclear. Trimming removed 6 bases at V and 7 bases at J, with 15 bases between. CDR3 length equals 13 residues. CDR1 is MNHEY and CDR2 is SVGAGI in the germline V gene. CDR3 DNA: TGTGCCAGCAGCGACACATGGGCCCCTGGCTACACCTTC. This encodes CASSDTWAPGYTF.

This clone has more than one count but fewer than ten. V usage is TRBV7-3 and J usage is TRBJ2-3, with 14 bases aligning to TRBD2. The ends lost 5 bases at V and 6 bases at J; junction bases unmatched: 7. From germline, CDR1 is SGHTA and CDR2 FQGTGA. The length of the CDR3 is 16 residues. The CDR3 here is CASSTGLAGVGDTQYF. The CDR3, as DNA: TGTGCCAGCAGCACGGGACTAGCGGGAGTTGGGGATACGCAGTATTTT.

The chain joins TRBV7-9 to TRBJ2-1; tentatively, D is TRBD1 (6 bases). In germline, CDR1 is SEHNR, CDR2 FQNEAQ (reference sequence). V was pared by 3 bases and J by 0 bases, with 9 bases between. The CDR3 is 15 amino acids. This chain's CDR3 is CASSFVGGSYNEQFF. Written as DNA, the CDR3 is TGTGCCAGCAGCTTCGTAGGGGGCTCCTACAATGAGCAGTTCTTC.

The J gene is TRBJ2-2, the V gene TRBV27; D unresolved. Germline V gene data show CDR1 as MNHEY and CDR2 as SMNVEV (reference sequence). The CDR3 covers 14 residues. V gave up 0 bases and J gave up 2 bases, with 4 bases separating them. CDR3 in DNA: TGTGCCAGCAGTTTATCTCCTAACACCGGGGAGCTGTTTTTT. This encodes CASSLSPNTGELFF.

The chain is built from TRBV5-1 and TRBJ1-1; D is undetermined. CDR1 and CDR2 (germline): SGHRS, YFSETQ. The V gene lost 0 bases and the J gene lost 1 base, with 13 bases spanning the gap. The CDR3 length is 16 residues. The CDR3 loop reads CASSLGNRVGNTEAFF. CDR3 nucleotide sequence: TGCGCCAGCAGCTTGGGCAACCGGGTGGGGAACACTGAAGCTTTCTTT.

This clone has only a few counts. The chain has TRBV15 and TRBJ1-2; TRBD1 is a possible D gene (6 bases). The CDR3 consists of 21 residues. V shed 0 bases and J shed 3 bases, with 29 bases lying between them. Germline loops: CDR1 LNHNV, CDR2 YYDKDF (reference sequence). For the CDR3, the DNA is TGTGCCACCAGCAGAGATGTGGGAACGTATAGCCCAGGGGCCGAATACTATGGCTACACCTTC. It encodes CATSRDVGTYSPGAEYYGYTF.

The V call is TRBV18, the J call TRBJ1-5; the match to TRBD1 covers 9 bases. The V gene's germline CDR1 is KGHSH and CDR2 LQKENI. The CDR3 extends over 15 amino acids. Trimming took 4 bases from V and 6 from J; bases not matched to a gene: 7. As DNA, the CDR3 is TGTGCCAGCTCACTTCGGACAGGGGCGGCTCAGCCCCAGCATTTT. As protein: CASSLRTGAAQPQHF.

This clone was counted a few times. The chain joins TRBV2 to TRBJ2-5; possibly TRBD2 for D (6 bases). Germline lookup yields CDR1 SNHLY and CDR2 FYNNEI. The V end was cut by 3 bases, the J end by 4 bases, with 6 bases between. The CDR3 has 12 amino acids. CDR3 coding DNA: TGTGCCAGCAGTGACGGGGGAGAGACCCAGTACTTC. It encodes CASSDGGETQYF.

This chain links TRBV7-9 with TRBJ2-3; 13 positions match TRBD2. V dropped 5 bases and J dropped 8; count of bases not matched to a gene: 10. Looked up from germline, CDR1 is SEHNR and CDR2 is FQNEAQ (reference sequence). The CDR3 extends over 16 amino acids. The DNA for the CDR3 is TGTGCCAGCAGCCTGGGACTAGCGGGGAGCCCGGGTACGCAGTATTTT. This sequence encodes CASSLGLAGSPGTQYF.

The chain links TRBV2 to TRBJ1-6, with no clear D. Looked up from germline, CDR1 is SNHLY and CDR2 is FYNNEI. V was clipped by 5 bases and J by 9 bases, with 11 bases between them. The CDR3 is 13 amino acids. This CDR3 is CASSSQSRSPLHF. As DNA, the CDR3 is TGTGCCAGCAGTTCCCAAAGCCGTTCACCCCTCCACTTT. The entire variable domain, with the rest obtained from reference TRBV2 and TRBJ1-6, is as follows: EPEVTQTPSHQVTQMGQEVILRCVPISNHLYFYWYRQILGQKVEFLVSFYNNEISEKSEIFDDQFSVERPDGSNFTLKIRSTKLEDSAMYFCASSSQSRSPLHFGNGTRLTVT.

The chain carries TRBV28 and TRBJ1-1; 8 bases are shared with TRBD1. V gave up 5 bases and J gave up 1 base; unmatched junction bases: 6. The germline V gene has CDR1 MDHEN and CDR2 SYDVKM. The CDR3 runs 15 residues. The CDR3 bases are TGTGCCAGCAGTCCGGGGGACAGGACGAACACTGAAGCTTTCTTT. Translated, it gives CASSPGDRTNTEAFF.

This clone was counted once. DNA for the CDR3: TGTGCCAGCAGCCCCTGGGAGGTTACCTACGAGCAGTACTTC. It specifies CASSPWEVTYEQYF. The chain combines TRBV9 with TRBJ2-7, with a possible D match to TRBD2 (6 bases). The CDR3 covers 14 residues. Germline V gene data show CDR1 as SGDLS and CDR2 as YYNGEE. Trimming left V 4 bases short and J 2 bases short, with 13 bases between.

The CDR3: CASSQARDKAFF. DNA of the CDR3: TGTGCCAGCAGCCAAGCCCGGGACAAAGCTTTCTTT. The chain recombines TRBV3-1 (or the pseudogene TRBV3-2) with TRBJ1-1; possibly TRBD1 for D (6 bases). The CDR3 has 12 residues. Per germline, CDR1 LGHDT and CDR2 YNNKEL (reference sequence). V lost 1 base to trimming and J lost 9 bases, with 9 bases between them.